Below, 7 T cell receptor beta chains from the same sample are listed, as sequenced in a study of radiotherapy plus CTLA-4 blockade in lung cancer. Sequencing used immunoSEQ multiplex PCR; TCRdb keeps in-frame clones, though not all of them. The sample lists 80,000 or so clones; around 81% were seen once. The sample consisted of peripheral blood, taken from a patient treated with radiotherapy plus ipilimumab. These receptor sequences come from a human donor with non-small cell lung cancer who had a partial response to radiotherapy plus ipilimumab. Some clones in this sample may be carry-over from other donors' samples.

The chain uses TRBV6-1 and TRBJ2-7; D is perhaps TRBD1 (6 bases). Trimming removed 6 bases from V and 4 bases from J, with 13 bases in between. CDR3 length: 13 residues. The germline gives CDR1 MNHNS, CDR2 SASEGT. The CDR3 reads CASRTTGRYEQYF. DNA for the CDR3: TGTGCCAGCAGAACGACAGGTAGATACGAGCAGTACTTC.

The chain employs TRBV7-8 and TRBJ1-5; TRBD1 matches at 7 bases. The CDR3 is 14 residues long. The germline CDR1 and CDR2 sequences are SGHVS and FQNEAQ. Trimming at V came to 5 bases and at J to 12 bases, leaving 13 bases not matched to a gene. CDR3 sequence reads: CASSPGTARSSQHF. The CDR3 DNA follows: TGTGCCAGCAGCCCGGGGACAGCGAGAAGTAGCCAGCATTTT.

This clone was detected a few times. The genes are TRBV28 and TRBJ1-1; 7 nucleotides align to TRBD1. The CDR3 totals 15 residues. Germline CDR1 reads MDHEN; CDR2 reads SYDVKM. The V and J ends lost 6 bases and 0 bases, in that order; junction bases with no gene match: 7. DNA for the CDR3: TGTGCCAGCAGGGTCGGAGGGGGCATGAACACTGAAGCTTTCTTT. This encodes CASRVGGGMNTEAFF.

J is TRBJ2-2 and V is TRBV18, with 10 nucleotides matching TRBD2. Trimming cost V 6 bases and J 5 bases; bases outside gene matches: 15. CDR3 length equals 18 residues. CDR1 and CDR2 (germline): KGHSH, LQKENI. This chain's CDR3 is CASSHQEPGLASTGELFF. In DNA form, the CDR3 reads TGTGCCAGCTCGCACCAGGAACCGGGACTAGCGTCGACCGGGGAGCTGTTTTTT. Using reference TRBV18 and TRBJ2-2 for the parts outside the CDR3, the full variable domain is NAGVMQNPRHLVRRRGQEARLRCSPMKGHSHVYWYRQLPEEGLKFMVYLQKENIIDESGMPKERFSAEFPKEGPSILRIQQVVRGDSAAYFCASSHQEPGLASTGELFFGEGSRLTVL.

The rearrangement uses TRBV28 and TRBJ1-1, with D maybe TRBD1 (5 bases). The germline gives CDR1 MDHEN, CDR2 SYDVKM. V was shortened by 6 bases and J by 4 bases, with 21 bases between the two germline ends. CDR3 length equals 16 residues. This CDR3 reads CASRTGVGVGGTEAFF. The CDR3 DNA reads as TGTGCCAGCAGAACCGGGGTCGGGGTGGGGGGCACTGAAGCTTTCTTT. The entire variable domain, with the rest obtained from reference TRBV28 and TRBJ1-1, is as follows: DVKVTQSSRYLVKRTGEKVFLECVQDMDHENMFWYRQDPGLGLRLIYFSYDVKMKEKGDIPEGYSVSREKKERFSLILESASTNQTSMYLCASRTGVGVGGTEAFFGQGTRLTVV.

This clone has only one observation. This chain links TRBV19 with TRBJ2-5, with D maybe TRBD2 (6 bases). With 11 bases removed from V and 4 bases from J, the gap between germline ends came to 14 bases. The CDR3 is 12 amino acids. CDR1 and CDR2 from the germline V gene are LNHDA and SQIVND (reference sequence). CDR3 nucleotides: TGTGCCTCGGGACTGTCGACAGAGACCCAGTACTTC. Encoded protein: CASGLSTETQYF.

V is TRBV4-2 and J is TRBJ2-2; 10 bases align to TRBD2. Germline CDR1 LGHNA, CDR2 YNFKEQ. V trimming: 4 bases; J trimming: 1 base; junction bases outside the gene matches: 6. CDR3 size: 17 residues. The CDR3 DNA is TGTGCCAGCAGCCCCTCAGCGGGGGGGCTGAACACCGGGGAGCTGTTTTTT. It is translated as CASSPSAGGLNTGELFF.